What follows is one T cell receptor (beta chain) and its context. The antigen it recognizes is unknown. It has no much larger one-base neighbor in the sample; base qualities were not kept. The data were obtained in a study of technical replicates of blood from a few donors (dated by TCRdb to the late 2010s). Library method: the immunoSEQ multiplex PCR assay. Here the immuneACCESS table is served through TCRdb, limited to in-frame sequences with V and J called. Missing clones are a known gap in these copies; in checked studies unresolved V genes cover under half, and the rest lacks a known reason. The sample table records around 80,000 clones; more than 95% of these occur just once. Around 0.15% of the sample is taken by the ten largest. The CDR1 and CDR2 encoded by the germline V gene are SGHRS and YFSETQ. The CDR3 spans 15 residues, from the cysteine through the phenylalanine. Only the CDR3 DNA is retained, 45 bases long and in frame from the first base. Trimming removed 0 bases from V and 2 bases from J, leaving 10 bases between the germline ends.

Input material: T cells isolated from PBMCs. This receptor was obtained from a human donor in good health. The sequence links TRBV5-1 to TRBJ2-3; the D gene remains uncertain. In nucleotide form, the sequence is TGCGCCAGCAGCTTGGGCCGCCAGTCCACAGATACGCAGTATTTT. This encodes CASSLGRQSTDTQYF.